This T cell receptor beta chain was sequenced for a study of T-cell reconstitution after alpha-beta-depleted transplantation in children. Study-wide points: Several hundred rapidly expanded clones from non-depleted graft cells reportedly supplied alpha-beta T cells about two months post-transplant. Most T-cell counts and diversity one year after the transplant came from T cells that were newly produced.

Using unique molecular identifiers, the investigators prepared the TCRbeta library. TCRdb recomputed calls from the PCR reads with MiXCR, one row per CDR3 protein. The sample shows fewer than 750,000 distinct CDR3 sequences, under 25% of them seen only once. This clonotype occurred many times. Its antigen is still unknown. Looked up from germline, CDR1 is MNHEY and CDR2 is SVGAGI. The CDR3 is made up of 13 amino acids. Trimming stripped 7 bases from V and 1 base from J, with 10 bases between. The chain carries TRBV6-5 and TRBJ2-5, with D perhaps matching TRBD1 or TRBD2 (5 bases each). The sample in question was PBMCs, mostly from graft donor cells, obtained 360 days after TCRalphabeta/CD19-depleted stem cell transplant. The sequence came from a boy younger than two who had a stem cell transplant for acute myeloid leukemia, so the T cells may come from the graft donor. The CDR3 DNA follows: TGTGCCAGCACTCGGGGCGTCCAAGAGACCCAGTACTTC. Its protein product is CASTRGVQETQYF.